Only a few counts were recorded for the clone carrying this TCR beta chain. The data originate from a study of CD8 T cells in ankylosing spondylitis. By quantitative 5'-RACE with molecular barcodes, the TCR beta libraries were made. MiXCR, applied by TCRdb to the 5' RACE reads, yields one record per CDR3 protein. The sample lists over 30,000 distinct CDR3 sequences, about 17% occurring once. V lost 0 bases to trimming and J lost 6 bases, with 11 bases between them. This CDR3 region has 15 residues. CDR1 is LGHDT, CDR2 YNNKEL, per germline (reference sequence). Sequencing used blood. The chain uses TRBV3-1 and TRBJ2-2; D possibly corresponds to TRBD1 (6 bases). This sequence was found in a male donor with ankylosing spondylitis or in good health (not recorded which). CDR3 in amino acids: CASSQEGTGPGELFF. CDR3 in DNA: TGTGCCAGCAGCCAAGAGGGCACAGGGCCCGGGGAGCTGTTTTTT.